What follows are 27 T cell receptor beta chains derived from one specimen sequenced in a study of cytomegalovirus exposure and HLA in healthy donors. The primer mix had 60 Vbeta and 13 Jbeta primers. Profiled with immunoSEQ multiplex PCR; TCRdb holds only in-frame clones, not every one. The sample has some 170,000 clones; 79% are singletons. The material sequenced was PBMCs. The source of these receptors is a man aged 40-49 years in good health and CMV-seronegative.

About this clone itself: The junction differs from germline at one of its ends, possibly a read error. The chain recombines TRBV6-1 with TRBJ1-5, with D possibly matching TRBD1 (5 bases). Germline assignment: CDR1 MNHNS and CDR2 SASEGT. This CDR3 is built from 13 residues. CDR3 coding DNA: TGTGCCAGCAGGGAAGACAGTCATCAGCCCCAGCATTTT. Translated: CASREDSHQPQHF.

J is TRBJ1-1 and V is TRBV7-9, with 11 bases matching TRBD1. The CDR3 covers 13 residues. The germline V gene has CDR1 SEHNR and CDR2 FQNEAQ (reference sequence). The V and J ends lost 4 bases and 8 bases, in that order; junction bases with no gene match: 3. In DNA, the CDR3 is TGTGCCAGCAGCTATGGACAGGGGGCCGAAGCTTTCTTT. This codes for CASSYGQGAEAFF.

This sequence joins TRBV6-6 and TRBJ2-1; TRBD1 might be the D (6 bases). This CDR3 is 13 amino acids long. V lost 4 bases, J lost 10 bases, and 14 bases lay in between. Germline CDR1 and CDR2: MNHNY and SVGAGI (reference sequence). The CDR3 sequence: CASSSIGGGEQFF. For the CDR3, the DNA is TGTGCCAGCAGTTCTATTGGTGGGGGCGAGCAGTTCTTC.

CDR3 sequence reads: CASSPGTGRDQPQHF. Written as DNA, the CDR3 is TGCGCCAGCAGCCCCGGGACAGGGAGGGATCAGCCCCAGCATTTT. The chain uses TRBV5-1 and TRBJ1-5; 9 bases line up with TRBD1. CDR1 is SGHRS and CDR2 is YFSETQ in the germline V gene. The CDR3 runs 15 residues. J gave up 5 bases and V 4 bases, and 7 bases lay outside the gene matches.

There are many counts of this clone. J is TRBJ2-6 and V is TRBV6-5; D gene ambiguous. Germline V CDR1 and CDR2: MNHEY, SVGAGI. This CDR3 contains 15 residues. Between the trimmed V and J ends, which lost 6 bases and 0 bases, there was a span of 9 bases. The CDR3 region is CASSPELSGANVLTF. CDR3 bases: TGTGCCAGCAGCCCGGAGCTCTCTGGGGCCAACGTCCTGACTTTC.

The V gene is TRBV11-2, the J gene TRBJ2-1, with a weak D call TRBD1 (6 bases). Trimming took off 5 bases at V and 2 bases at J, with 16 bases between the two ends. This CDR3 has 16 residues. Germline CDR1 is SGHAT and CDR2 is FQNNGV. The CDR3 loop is CASSLEGGATYNEQFF. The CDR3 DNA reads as TGTGCCAGCAGCCTCGAAGGGGGAGCGACCTACAATGAGCAGTTCTTC.

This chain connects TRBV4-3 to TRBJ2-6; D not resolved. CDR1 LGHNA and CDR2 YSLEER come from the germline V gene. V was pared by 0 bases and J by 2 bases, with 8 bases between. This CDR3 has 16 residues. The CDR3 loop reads CASSQDAVPGANVLTF. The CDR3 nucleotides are TGCGCCAGCAGCCAAGATGCAGTACCTGGGGCCAACGTCCTGACTTTC.

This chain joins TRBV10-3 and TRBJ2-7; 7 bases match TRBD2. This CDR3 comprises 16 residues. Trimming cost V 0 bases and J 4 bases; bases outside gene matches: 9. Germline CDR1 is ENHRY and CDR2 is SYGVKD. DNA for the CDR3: TGTGCCATCAGTGAGTCCGGGGGGAGGGACGGTTACGAGCAGTACTTC. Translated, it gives CAISESGGRDGYEQYF.

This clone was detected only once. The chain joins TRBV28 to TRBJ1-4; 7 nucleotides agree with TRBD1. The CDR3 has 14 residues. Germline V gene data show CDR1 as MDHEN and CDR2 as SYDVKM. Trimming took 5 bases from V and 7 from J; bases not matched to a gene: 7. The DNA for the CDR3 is TGTGCCAGCAGTCCATTTGGGACAGCTGAAAAACTGTTTTTT. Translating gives CASSPFGTAEKLFF.

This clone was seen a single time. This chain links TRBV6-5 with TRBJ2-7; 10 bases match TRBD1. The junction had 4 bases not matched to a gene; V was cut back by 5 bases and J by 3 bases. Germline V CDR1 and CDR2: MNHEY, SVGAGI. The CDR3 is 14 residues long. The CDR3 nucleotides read TGTGCCAGCAGTCTCCGGGACAGGGGCTACGAGCAGTACTTC. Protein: CASSLRDRGYEQYF.

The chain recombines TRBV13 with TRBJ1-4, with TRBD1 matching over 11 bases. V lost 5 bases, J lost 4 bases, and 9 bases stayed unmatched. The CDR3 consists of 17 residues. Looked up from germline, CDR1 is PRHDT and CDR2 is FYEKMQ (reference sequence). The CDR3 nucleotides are TGTGCCAGCAGCATATTAGGGACAGGGGGTTTTAATGAAAAACTGTTTTTT. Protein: CASSILGTGGFNEKLFF.

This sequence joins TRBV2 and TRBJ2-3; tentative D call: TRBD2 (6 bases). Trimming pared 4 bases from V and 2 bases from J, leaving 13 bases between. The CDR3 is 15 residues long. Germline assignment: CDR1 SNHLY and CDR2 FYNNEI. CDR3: CASSVRRGITDTQYF. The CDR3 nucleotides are TGTGCCAGCAGTGTACGGCGGGGAATCACAGATACGCAGTATTTT.

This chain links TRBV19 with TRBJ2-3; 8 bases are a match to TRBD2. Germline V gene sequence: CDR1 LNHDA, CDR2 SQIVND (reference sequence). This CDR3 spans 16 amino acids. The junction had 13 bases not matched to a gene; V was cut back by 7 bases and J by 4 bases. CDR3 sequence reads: CASTPNGRGIADTQYF. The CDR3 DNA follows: TGTGCCAGTACCCCTAACGGGAGGGGAATTGCAGATACGCAGTATTTT. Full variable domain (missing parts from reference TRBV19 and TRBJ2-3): DGGITQSPKYLFRKEGQNVTLSCEQNLNHDAMYWYRQDPGQGLRLIYYSQIVNDFQKGDIAEGYSVSREKKESFPLTVTSAQKNPTAFYLCASTPNGRGIADTQYFGPGTRLTVL.

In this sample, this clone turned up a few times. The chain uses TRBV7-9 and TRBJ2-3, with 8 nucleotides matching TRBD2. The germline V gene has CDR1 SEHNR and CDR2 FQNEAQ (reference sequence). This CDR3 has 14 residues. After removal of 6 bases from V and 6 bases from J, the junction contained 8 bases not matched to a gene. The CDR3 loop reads CASRPTSGPDTQYF. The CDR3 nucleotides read TGTGCCAGCAGACCAACTAGCGGCCCCGATACGCAGTATTTT.

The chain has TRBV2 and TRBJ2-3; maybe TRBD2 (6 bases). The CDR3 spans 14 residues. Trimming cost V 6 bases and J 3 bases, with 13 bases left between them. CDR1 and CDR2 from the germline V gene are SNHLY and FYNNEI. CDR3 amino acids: CASSPLGGTDTQYF. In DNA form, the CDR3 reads TGTGCCAGCAGCCCCTTGGGGGGAACAGATACGCAGTATTTT.

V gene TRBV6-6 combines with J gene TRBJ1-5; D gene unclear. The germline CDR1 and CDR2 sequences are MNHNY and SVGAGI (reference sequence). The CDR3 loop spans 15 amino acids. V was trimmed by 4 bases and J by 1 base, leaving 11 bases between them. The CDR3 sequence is CASSSGGGSNQPQHF. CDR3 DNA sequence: TGTGCCAGCAGTTCAGGCGGCGGGAGCAATCAGCCCCAGCATTTT.

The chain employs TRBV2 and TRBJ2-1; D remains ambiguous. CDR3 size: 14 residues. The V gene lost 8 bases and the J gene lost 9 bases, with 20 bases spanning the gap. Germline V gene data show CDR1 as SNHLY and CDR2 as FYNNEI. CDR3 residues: CASSLVGTSFEQFF. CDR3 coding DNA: TGTGCCAGCTCTCTTGTTGGCACCTCATTTGAGCAGTTCTTC.

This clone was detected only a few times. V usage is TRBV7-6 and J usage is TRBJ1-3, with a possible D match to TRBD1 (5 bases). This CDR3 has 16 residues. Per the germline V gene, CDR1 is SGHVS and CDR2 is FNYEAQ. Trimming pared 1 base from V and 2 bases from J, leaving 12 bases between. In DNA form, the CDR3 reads TGTGCCAGCAGCTTAGTCACGCCGGGGGCTGGAAACACCATATATTTT. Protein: CASSLVTPGAGNTIYF.

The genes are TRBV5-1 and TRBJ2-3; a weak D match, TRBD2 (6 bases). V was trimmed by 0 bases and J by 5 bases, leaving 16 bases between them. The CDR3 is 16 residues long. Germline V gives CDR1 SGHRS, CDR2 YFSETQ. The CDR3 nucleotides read TGCGCCAGCAGCTTGGAGGGGTATAGTAGCGGAGATACGCAGTATTTT. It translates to CASSLEGYSSGDTQYF.

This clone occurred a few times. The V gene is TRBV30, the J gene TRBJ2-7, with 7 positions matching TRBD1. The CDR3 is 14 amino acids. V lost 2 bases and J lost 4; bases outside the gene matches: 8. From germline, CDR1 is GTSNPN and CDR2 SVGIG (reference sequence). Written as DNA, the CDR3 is TGTGCCTGGAGTTATGAAGGGGGCTTGTACGAGCAGTACTTC. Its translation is CAWSYEGGLYEQYF.

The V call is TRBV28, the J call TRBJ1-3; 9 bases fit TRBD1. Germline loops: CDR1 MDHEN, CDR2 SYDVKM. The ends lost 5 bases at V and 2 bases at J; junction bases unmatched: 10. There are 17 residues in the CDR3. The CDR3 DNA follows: TGTGCCAGCAGTGGCCCCGGGACAGGGTTCACTGGAAACACCATATATTTT. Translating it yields CASSGPGTGFTGNTIYF.

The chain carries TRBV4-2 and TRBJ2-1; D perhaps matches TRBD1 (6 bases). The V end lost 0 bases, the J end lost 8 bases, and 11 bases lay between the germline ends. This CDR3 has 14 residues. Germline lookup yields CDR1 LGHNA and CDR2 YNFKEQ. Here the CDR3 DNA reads TGTGCCAGCAGCCAAGAGCCAGGGGTGGATGAGCAGTTCTTC. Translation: CASSQEPGVDEQFF.

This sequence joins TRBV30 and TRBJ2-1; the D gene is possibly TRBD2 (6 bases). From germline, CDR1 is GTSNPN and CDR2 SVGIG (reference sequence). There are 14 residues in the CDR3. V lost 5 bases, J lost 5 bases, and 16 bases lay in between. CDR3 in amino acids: CAWGRLAFHNEQFF. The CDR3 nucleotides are TGTGCCTGGGGGAGGCTAGCGTTCCACAATGAGCAGTTCTTC.

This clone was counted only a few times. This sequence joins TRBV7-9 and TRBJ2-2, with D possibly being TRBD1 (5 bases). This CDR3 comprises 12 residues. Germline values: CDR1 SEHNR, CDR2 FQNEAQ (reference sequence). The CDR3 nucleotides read TGTTCCACCGACAGTAACACCGGGGAGCTGTTTTTT. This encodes CSTDSNTGELFF.

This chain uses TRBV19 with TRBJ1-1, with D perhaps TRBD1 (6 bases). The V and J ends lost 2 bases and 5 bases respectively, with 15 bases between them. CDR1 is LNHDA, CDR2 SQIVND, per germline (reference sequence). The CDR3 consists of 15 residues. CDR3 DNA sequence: TGTGCCAGTAGTATAAACAGGGAAATTTTGACTGAAGCTTTCTTT. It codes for CASSINREILTEAFF. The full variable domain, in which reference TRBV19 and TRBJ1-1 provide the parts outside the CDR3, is DGGITQSPKYLFRKEGQNVTLSCEQNLNHDAMYWYRQDPGQGLRLIYYSQIVNDFQKGDIAEGYSVSREKKESFPLTVTSAQKNPTAFYLCASSINREILTEAFFGQGTRLTVV.

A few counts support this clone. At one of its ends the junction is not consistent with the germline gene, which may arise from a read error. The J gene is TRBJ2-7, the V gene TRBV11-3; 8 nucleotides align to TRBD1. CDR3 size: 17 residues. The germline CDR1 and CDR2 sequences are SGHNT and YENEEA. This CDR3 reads CASSPGPGQGNSHEQYF. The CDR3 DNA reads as TGTGCCAGCAGCCCAGGCCCCGGACAGGGTAACTCCCACGAGCAGTACTTC. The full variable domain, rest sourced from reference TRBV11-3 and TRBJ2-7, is EAGVVQSPRYKIIEKKQPVAFWCNPISGHNTLYWYLQNLGQGPELLIRYENEEAVDDSQLPKDRFSAERLKGVDSTLKIQPAELGDSAVYLCASSPGPGQGNSHEQYFGPGTRLTVT.

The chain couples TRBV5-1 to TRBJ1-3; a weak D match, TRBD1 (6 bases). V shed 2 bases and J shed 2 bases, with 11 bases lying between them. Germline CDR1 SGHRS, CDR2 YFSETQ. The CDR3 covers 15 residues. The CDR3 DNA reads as TGCGCCAGCAGCTTAAGTACAGGGACTGGAAACACCATATATTTT. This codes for CASSLSTGTGNTIYF.